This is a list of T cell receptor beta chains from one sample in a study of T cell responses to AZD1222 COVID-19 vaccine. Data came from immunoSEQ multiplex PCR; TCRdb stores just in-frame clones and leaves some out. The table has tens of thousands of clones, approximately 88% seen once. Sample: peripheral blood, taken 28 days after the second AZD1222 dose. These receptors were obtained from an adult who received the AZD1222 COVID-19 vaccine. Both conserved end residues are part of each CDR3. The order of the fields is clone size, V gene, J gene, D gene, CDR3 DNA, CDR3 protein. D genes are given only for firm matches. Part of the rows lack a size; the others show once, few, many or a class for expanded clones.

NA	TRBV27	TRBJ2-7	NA	TGTGCCAGCAGTTTATCGGGGAGCAGGTCCTACGAGCAGTACTTC	CASSLSGSRSYEQYF
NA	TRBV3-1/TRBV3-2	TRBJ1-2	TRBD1	TGTGCCAGCAGGACAAAAGGGACAGGGGATGGCTACACCTTC	CASRTKGTGDGYTF
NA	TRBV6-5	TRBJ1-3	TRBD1	TGTGCCAGCAGTTTGGGCGGGACAGCGACTGGAAACACCATATATTTT	CASSLGGTATGNTIYF
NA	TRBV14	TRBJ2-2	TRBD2	TGTGCCAGCAGCCCATTAGGGCGGGAGAGCACCGGGGAGCTGTTTTTT	CASSPLGRESTGELFF
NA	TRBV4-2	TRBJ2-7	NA	TGTGCCAGCAGCCAAGATGTACGGATGTGGGAGCAGTACTTC	CASSQDVRMWEQYF
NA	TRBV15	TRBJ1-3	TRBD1	TGTGCCACCAGCAGACAGGGGGGCCCTTTCTCTGGAAACACCATATATTTT	CATSRQGGPFSGNTIYF
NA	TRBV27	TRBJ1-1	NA	TGTGCCAGCCACGATCCGGTGGGTGCTTTCTTT	CASHDPVGAFF
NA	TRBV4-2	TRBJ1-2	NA	TGTGCCAGCAGCCTCGCCGGTAAGGGAGGAGAGAACTATGGCTACACCTTC	CASSLAGKGGENYGYTF
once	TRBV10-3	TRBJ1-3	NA	TGTGCCATCAAGGGTGGTCTCTCTGGAAACACCATATATTTT	CAIKGGLSGNTIYF
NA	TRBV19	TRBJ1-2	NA	TGTGCCAGTAGTAAGGGAAGGAGCACCACCCATGGGGGTAACTATGGCTACACCTTC	CASSKGRSTTHGGNYGYTF
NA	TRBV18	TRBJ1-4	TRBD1	TGTGCCAGCTCACCTGTGTTACTTACAGGGGGTGCAACTAATGAAAAACTGTTTTTT	CASSPVLLTGGATNEKLFF
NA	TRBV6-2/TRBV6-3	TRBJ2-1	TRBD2	TGTGCCAGCACCCCCTCTCCGGGACTAGCGTCCAATGAGCAGTTCTTC	CASTPSPGLASNEQFF
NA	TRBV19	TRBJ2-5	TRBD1	TGTGCCAGTAGCGGACAGGGGGCGGGAGAGACCCAGTACTTC	CASSGQGAGETQYF
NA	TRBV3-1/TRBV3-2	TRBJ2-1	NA	TGTGCCAGCAGCCAAGTACTCGGGAGTAATGAGCAGTTCTTC	CASSQVLGSNEQFF
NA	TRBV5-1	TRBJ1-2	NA	TGCGCCAGCAGCTTGGGTGGAGGCGAAGGCTATGGCTACACCTTC	CASSLGGGEGYGYTF
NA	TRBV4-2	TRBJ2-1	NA	TGTGCCAGCAGCCAAGAGGTGGGAATAAATTCCTACAATGAGCAGTTCTTC	CASSQEVGINSYNEQFF
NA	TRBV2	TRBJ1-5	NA	TGTGCCAGCAGTAAGCAGCTTGACAGCAATCAGCCCCAGCATTTT	CASSKQLDSNQPQHF
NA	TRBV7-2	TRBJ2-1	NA	TGTGCCAGCAGCTTAGGAGGGAACAGGTACAATGAGCAGTTCTTC	CASSLGGNRYNEQFF
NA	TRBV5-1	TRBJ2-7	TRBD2	TGCGCCAGCAGCTTGGATCTGGGGACTAGCGGGAATAAGCAGTACTTC	CASSLDLGTSGNKQYF
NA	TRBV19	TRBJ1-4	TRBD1	TGTGCCAGTAGTAGGACAGGGGGCTACGGTGAAAAACTGTTTTTT	CASSRTGGYGEKLFF
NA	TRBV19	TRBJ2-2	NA	TGTGCCAGTACCACAGGGACTTCTTACACCGGGGAGCTGTTTTTT	CASTTGTSYTGELFF
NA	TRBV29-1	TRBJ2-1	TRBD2	TGCAGCGTTGAAGTGGGTCTAGCGGGAGGGCGGCAGTTCTTC	CSVEVGLAGGRQFF
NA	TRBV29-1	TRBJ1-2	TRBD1	TGCAGCGTTGAGCGGACAGGGGGAAACTATGGCTACACCTTC	CSVERTGGNYGYTF
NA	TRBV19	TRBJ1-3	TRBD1	TGTGCCAGTAGCGTCCGGGACAGCGGGGCGAGAAACACCATATATTTT	CASSVRDSGARNTIYF
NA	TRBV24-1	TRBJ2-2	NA	TGTGCCACCCGGACGGGATTGAACACCGGGGAGCTGTTTTTT	CATRTGLNTGELFF
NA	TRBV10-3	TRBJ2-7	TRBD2	TGTGCCATCAGTGAAATCAAGCGGGACTCTTCGTACGAGCAGTACTTC	CAISEIKRDSSYEQYF
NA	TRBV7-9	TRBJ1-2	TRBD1	TGTGCCAGCAGCCCCCGGGACAGGACTACAACCTATGGCTACACCTTC	CASSPRDRTTTYGYTF
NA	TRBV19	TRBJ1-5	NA	TGTGCCAGTAAAATGAGGCACGGAAATCAGCCCCAGCATTTT	CASKMRHGNQPQHF
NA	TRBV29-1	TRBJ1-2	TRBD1	TGCAGCGTTGGACCCGGACAGGATGGAGGCTACACCTTC	CSVGPGQDGGYTF
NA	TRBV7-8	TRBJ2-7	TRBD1	TGTGCCAGCAGACTCCAGGCGGGACAGGGATTCTACGAGCAGTACTTC	CASRLQAGQGFYEQYF
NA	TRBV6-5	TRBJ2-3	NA	TGTGCCAGCAGTACCGGCCGGGGTAGCACAGATACGCAGTATTTT	CASSTGRGSTDTQYF
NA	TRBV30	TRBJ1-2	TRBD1	TGTGCCTGGAGTGTGACCCCACAGGGGCTTTCCTATGGCTACACCTTC	CAWSVTPQGLSYGYTF
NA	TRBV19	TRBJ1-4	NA	TGTGCCAGTTTAGAAACTGGGCGTTCCGAAAAACTGTTTTTT	CASLETGRSEKLFF
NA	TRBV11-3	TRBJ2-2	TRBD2	TGTGCCAGCAGCCCAGGACGGGGGGACACCGGGGAGCTGTTTTTT	CASSPGRGDTGELFF